One sample yielded the 27 T cell receptor beta chains listed below, sequenced in a study of cytomegalovirus exposure and HLA in healthy donors. Generated by immunoSEQ multiplex PCR, the TCRdb table keeps only in-frame clones and is missing some. The sample consists of roughly 71,000 clones, 94% of them appearing once. The sequencing input was PBMCs. All receptors derive from a woman between 18 and 30 years old in good health and CMV-seronegative.

CDR3 residues: CASSSRQEENEKLFF. CDR3 coding DNA: TGTGCCAGCAGTTCCCGACAGGAAGAAAATGAAAAACTGTTTTTT. V gene TRBV28 combines with J gene TRBJ1-4, with D tentatively TRBD1 (6 bases). The germline CDR1 and CDR2 sequences are MDHEN and SYDVKM. V lost 4 bases to trimming and J lost 5 bases, with 14 bases between them. The CDR3 has 15 residues.

This clone showed up just once. The CDR3 loop is CAWSANQGKAQHF. Here the CDR3 DNA reads TGTGCCTGGAGTGCCAATCAGGGGAAAGCCCAGCATTTT. V usage is TRBV30 and J usage is TRBJ1-5, with D possibly being TRBD1 (6 bases). Deletions cut 1 base from V and 11 bases from J, with 15 bases between. In germline, CDR1 is GTSNPN, CDR2 SVGIG (reference sequence). This CDR3 is 13 amino acids long.

The rearrangement joins TRBV5-4 to TRBJ2-1; 9 bases are a match to TRBD2. CDR3 size: 17 residues. J gave up 6 bases and V 3 bases, and 13 bases lay outside the gene matches. Germline CDR1 is SGHNT and CDR2 is YYREEE (reference sequence). CDR3 coding DNA: TGTGCCAGCAGCTCACATAAGAAAGCGGGGGGCCGCAATGAGCAGTTCTTC. Protein sequence: CASSSHKKAGGRNEQFF.

This sequence joins TRBV2 and TRBJ2-7; TRBD1 aligns across 9 bases. Germline V gene sequence: CDR1 SNHLY, CDR2 FYNNEI. The J segment lost 2 bases and the V segment lost 4 bases, leaving 3 bases of the junction unmatched. This CDR3 has 14 residues. The CDR3 bases are TGTGCCAGCAGTGTGGGGACAGGGACCTACGAGCAGTACTTC. It is translated as CASSVGTGTYEQYF.

This chain joins TRBV7-9 and TRBJ1-3; D possibly corresponds to TRBD1 (6 bases). This CDR3 is 19 amino acids long. The ends were cut back, 5 bases at V and 0 bases at J, with 23 bases in the middle. CDR1 and CDR2 from the germline V gene are SEHNR and FQNEAQ (reference sequence). The CDR3: CASSITGTPSFSSGNTIYF. The CDR3 DNA is TGTGCCAGCAGCATTACCGGGACACCATCCTTTTCCTCTGGAAACACCATATATTTT. The full variable domain, in which reference TRBV7-9 and TRBJ1-3 provide the parts outside the CDR3, is DTGVSQNPRHKITKRGQNVTFRCDPISEHNRLYWYRQTLGQGPEFLTYFQNEAQLEKSRLLSDRFSAERPKGSFSTLEIQRTEQGDSAMYLCASSITGTPSFSSGNTIYFGEGSWLTVV.

The J gene is TRBJ1-4, the V gene TRBV6-6, with 11 bases aligning to TRBD1. Germline trimming cut 2 bases from V and 7 bases from J; bases unmatched to any gene: 3. Germline assignment: CDR1 MNHNY and CDR2 SVGAGI (reference sequence). The CDR3 runs 15 residues. Here the CDR3 reads CASSYAGTGGEKLFF. The CDR3 DNA sequence: TGTGCCAGCAGTTACGCAGGGACAGGGGGTGAAAAACTGTTTTTT.

The chain is built from TRBV30 and TRBJ2-1; D perhaps matches TRBD2 (5 bases). Germline V gene lookup returns CDR1 GTSNPN and CDR2 SVGIG (reference sequence). V lost 5 bases to trimming and J lost 0 bases, with 11 bases between them. The CDR3 covers 14 residues. The CDR3 sequence is CAWSLGSSYNEQFF. CDR3 nucleotide sequence: TGTGCCTGGTCCCTTGGGAGCTCCTACAATGAGCAGTTCTTC. Full variable domain (outside the CDR3, taken from reference TRBV30 and TRBJ2-1): SQTIHQWPATLVQPVGSPLSLECTVEGTSNPNLYWYRQAAGRGLQLLFYSVGIGQISSEVPQNLSASRPQDRQFILSSKKLLLSDSGFYLCAWSLGSSYNEQFFGPGTRLTVL.

This chain connects TRBV5-1 to TRBJ1-1; 7 nucleotides match TRBD1. This CDR3 has 14 amino acids. CDR1 is SGHRS and CDR2 is YFSETQ in the germline V gene. The junction had 5 bases not matched to a gene; V was cut back by 4 bases and J by 2 bases. The CDR3, as DNA: TGCGCCAGCAGCCCGCGACAGGGTAACACTGAAGCTTTCTTT. The encoded protein is CASSPRQGNTEAFF.

The rearrangement joins TRBV7-9 to TRBJ1-2; D call uncertain. The CDR3 runs 16 residues. V lost 5 bases to trimming and J lost 4 bases, with 20 bases between them. Germline CDR1 and CDR2: SEHNR and FQNEAQ (reference sequence). CDR3 DNA sequence: TGTGCCAGCAGCCCCCAAGGTAGTGCAGGCGTCTATGGCTACACCTTC. Residues: CASSPQGSAGVYGYTF. Supplemented by reference TRBV7-9 and TRBJ1-2, the full variable domain reads DTGVSQNPRHKITKRGQNVTFRCDPISEHNRLYWYRQTLGQGPEFLTYFQNEAQLEKSRLLSDRFSAERPKGSFSTLEIQRTEQGDSAMYLCASSPQGSAGVYGYTFGSGTRLTVV.

The chain carries TRBV5-1 and TRBJ2-2, with 10 bases matching TRBD2. The V and J ends lost 2 bases and 2 bases, in that order; junction bases with no gene match: 9. This CDR3 spans 18 amino acids. In germline, CDR1 is SGHRS, CDR2 YFSETQ. The CDR3 DNA sequence: TGCGCCAGCAGCTTTCCGGCTAGCGGGGGACCAAACACCGGGGAGCTGTTTTTT. Protein sequence: CASSFPASGGPNTGELFF.

This clone is a singleton in its sample. This chain links TRBV10-2 with TRBJ1-3; a possible D gene is TRBD1 (5 bases). CDR3 length: 16 amino acids. Per germline, CDR1 WSHSY and CDR2 SAAADI. The ends were cut back, 4 bases at V and 0 bases at J, with 13 bases in the middle. CDR3 sequence (DNA): TGCGCCAGCAGTGGTACAGGCGCTTACTCTGGAAACACCATATATTTT. Amino acids: CASSGTGAYSGNTIYF.

The CDR3 bases are TGTGCCAGCTCACTCGAGACAGGAGGTTCACCCCTCCACTTT. Translating it yields CASSLETGGSPLHF. The chain recombines TRBV18 with TRBJ1-6; D possibly corresponds to TRBD1 (6 bases). Germline V gives CDR1 KGHSH, CDR2 LQKENI. Between the trimmed V and J ends, which lost 4 bases and 9 bases, there was a span of 13 bases. The CDR3 is made up of 14 amino acids.

V is TRBV19 and J is TRBJ2-7; D perhaps matches TRBD2 (6 bases). The CDR3 has 13 amino acids. The germline CDR1 and CDR2 sequences are LNHDA and SQIVND (reference sequence). V dropped 2 bases and J dropped 3 bases, with 8 bases sitting between them. The CDR3 DNA sequence: TGTGCCAGTAGTATAATGGGGGGCTACGAGCAGTACTTC. This translates into CASSIMGGYEQYF.

The chain carries TRBV14 and TRBJ1-1, with no clear D. V lost 3 bases and J lost 5, with 10 bases in between. The CDR3 length is 13 residues. CDR1 and CDR2 (germline): SGHDN, FVKESK. The CDR3 reads CASSQLDTTEAFF. The DNA for the CDR3 is TGTGCCAGCAGCCAGTTAGACACTACTGAAGCTTTCTTT.

V usage is TRBV18 and J usage is TRBJ2-7; 8 bases are a match to TRBD1. V lost 3 bases to trimming and J lost 3 bases; unmatched junction nucleotides: 10. This CDR3 is 16 amino acids long. Germline V gene data show CDR1 as KGHSH and CDR2 as LQKENI. Here the CDR3 DNA reads TGTGCCAGCTCACCTCAGACAGGGGAAGAGGGCTACGAGCAGTACTTC. The encoded protein is CASSPQTGEEGYEQYF.

This rearrangement joins TRBV10-3 to TRBJ1-1; D unresolved. CDR1 and CDR2 (germline): ENHRY, SYGVKD. The CDR3 has 14 amino acids. V shed 7 bases and J shed 3 bases, with 15 bases lying between them. The CDR3, as DNA: TGTGCCATCACCGTAGGAGGGAGGGACACTGAAGCTTTCTTT. Residues: CAITVGGRDTEAFF.

The V and J genes are TRBV7-6 and TRBJ1-4, with 7 bases that match TRBD1. This CDR3 contains 16 residues. Germline CDR1 and CDR2: SGHVS and FNYEAQ. V shed 5 bases, J shed 4 bases, and the junction held 10 bases outside the gene matches. CDR3 sequence: CASSPLGQEYNEKLFF. In DNA form, the CDR3 reads TGTGCCAGCAGCCCTCTCGGACAGGAGTATAATGAAAAACTGTTTTTT.

This clone has only a few counts. The chain is built from TRBV30 and TRBJ1-2; D remains ambiguous. From germline, CDR1 is GTSNPN and CDR2 SVGIG (reference sequence). The V and J ends lost 0 bases and 7 bases respectively, with 15 bases between them. This CDR3 is 14 amino acids long. For the CDR3, the DNA is TGTGCCTGGAGTGTAAGGTCCCCACCGGGTGGCTACACCTTC. Translating it yields CAWSVRSPPGGYTF. Together with reference TRBV30 and TRBJ1-2, the CDR3 gives the full variable domain: SQTIHQWPATLVQPVGSPLSLECTVEGTSNPNLYWYRQAAGRGLQLLFYSVGIGQISSEVPQNLSASRPQDRQFILSSKKLLLSDSGFYLCAWSVRSPPGGYTFGSGTRLTVV.

The rearrangement uses TRBV4-1 and TRBJ2-1; 7 positions agree with TRBD1. CDR1 and CDR2 (germline): MGHRA, YSYEKL. The CDR3 totals 15 residues. Trimming cost V 3 bases and J 0 bases; bases outside gene matches: 2. The CDR3 loop is CASSQTGSSYNEQFF. The CDR3 DNA reads TGCGCCAGCAGCCAGACAGGGAGCTCCTACAATGAGCAGTTCTTC.

CDR3 residues: CASSFLYQGPKGTEAFF. For the CDR3, the DNA is TGCGCCAGCAGCTTTCTGTATCAGGGGCCTAAGGGGACTGAAGCTTTCTTT. The V gene is TRBV5-1, the J gene TRBJ1-1; TRBD1 might be the D (6 bases). V shed 2 bases and J shed 5 bases, with 22 bases lying between them. Germline lookup yields CDR1 SGHRS and CDR2 YFSETQ. The CDR3 length is 17 residues.

The chain carries TRBV2 and TRBJ2-7, with 9 nucleotides matching TRBD2. Germline V gene sequence: CDR1 SNHLY, CDR2 FYNNEI. V was clipped by 6 bases and J by 2 bases; unmatched bases: 8. This CDR3 is 15 amino acids long. The DNA of the CDR3 is TGTGCCAGCAGGATGGAGCGGGGGGCGGCCTACGAGCAGTACTTC. It specifies CASRMERGAAYEQYF.

The J gene is TRBJ1-6, the V gene TRBV9, with D perhaps TRBD1 (5 bases). The CDR3 is 16 amino acids. Trimming cost V 1 base and J 2 bases, with 10 bases left between them. Germline CDR1 is SGDLS and CDR2 is YYNGEE. Written as DNA, the CDR3 is TGTGCCAGCAGCGTATACGGGGGGACCTATAATTCACCCCTCCACTTT. It is translated as CASSVYGGTYNSPLHF.

The chain uses TRBV5-4 and TRBJ1-2; 10 bases agree with TRBD1. The trim removed 0 bases at V and 3 bases at J, leaving 5 bases unmatched. This CDR3 has 16 amino acids. Per germline, CDR1 SGHNT and CDR2 YYREEE (reference sequence). Here the CDR3 reads CASSLARDRGHYGYTF. The CDR3 bases are TGTGCCAGCAGCTTGGCCCGGGACAGGGGACACTATGGCTACACCTTC.

V and J are TRBV11-2 and TRBJ1-4, with D hard to call. V dropped 0 bases and J dropped 10 bases, with 9 bases sitting between them. This CDR3 is built from 13 residues. CDR1 SGHAT and CDR2 FQNNGV come from the germline V gene. This CDR3 is CASSLDRSGKLFF. The CDR3, as DNA: TGTGCCAGCAGCTTAGATCGGTCTGGAAAACTGTTTTTT.

This chain uses TRBV9 with TRBJ1-1; D possibly corresponds to TRBD1 (5 bases). V gave up 0 bases and J gave up 0 bases, with 9 bases separating them. The CDR3 is 15 residues long. CDR1 is SGDLS and CDR2 is YYNGEE in the germline V gene. The chain's CDR3 is CASSVALGLNTEAFF. The CDR3 nucleotides are TGTGCCAGCAGCGTAGCCTTGGGGCTGAACACTGAAGCTTTCTTT.

The rearrangement joins TRBV7-9 to TRBJ2-7; TRBD1 aligns across 8 bases. Germline V gene lookup returns CDR1 SEHNR and CDR2 FQNEAQ (reference sequence). Trimming removed 1 base from V and 4 bases from J; junction bases left unmatched: 9. CDR3 length: 16 amino acids. The CDR3 sequence is CASSLGQGSTLYEQYF. In DNA form, the CDR3 reads TGTGCCAGCAGCTTAGGACAGGGGTCAACGCTATACGAGCAGTACTTC.

The J gene is TRBJ1-5, the V gene TRBV15; possibly TRBD1 for D (6 bases). Germline V lookup: CDR1 LNHNV, CDR2 YYDKDF (reference sequence). The V end was cut by 9 bases, the J end by 3 bases, with 18 bases between. The CDR3 extends over 15 amino acids. The CDR3 loop reads CATRARQGINQPQHF. As DNA, the CDR3 is TGTGCCACGCGAGCGAGGCAGGGGATCAATCAGCCCCAGCATTTT. Together with reference TRBV15 and TRBJ1-5, the CDR3 gives the full variable domain: DAMVIQNPRYQVTQFGKPVTLSCSQTLNHNVMYWYQQKSSQAPKLLFHYYDKDFNNEADTPDNFQSRRPNTSFCFLDIRSPGLGDTAMYLCATRARQGINQPQHFGDGTRLSIL.